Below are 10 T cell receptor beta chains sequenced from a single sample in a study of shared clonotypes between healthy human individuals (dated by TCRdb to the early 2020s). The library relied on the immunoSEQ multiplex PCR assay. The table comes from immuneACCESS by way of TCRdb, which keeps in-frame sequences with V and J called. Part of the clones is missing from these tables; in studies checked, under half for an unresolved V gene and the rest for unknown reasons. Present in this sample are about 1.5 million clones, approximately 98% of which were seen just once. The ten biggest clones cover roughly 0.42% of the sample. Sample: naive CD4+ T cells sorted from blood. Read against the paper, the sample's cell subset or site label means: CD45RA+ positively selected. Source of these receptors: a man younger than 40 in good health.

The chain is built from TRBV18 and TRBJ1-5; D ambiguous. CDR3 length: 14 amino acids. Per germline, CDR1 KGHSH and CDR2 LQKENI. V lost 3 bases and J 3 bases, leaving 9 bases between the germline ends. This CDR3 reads CASSPSATNQPQHF. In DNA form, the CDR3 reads TGTGCCAGCTCACCGTCCGCGACCAATCAGCCCCAGCATTTT.

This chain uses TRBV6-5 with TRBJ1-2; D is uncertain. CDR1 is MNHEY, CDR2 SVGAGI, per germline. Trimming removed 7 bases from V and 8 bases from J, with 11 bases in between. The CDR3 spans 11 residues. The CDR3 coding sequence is TGTGCCAGCACTGGGGTTCGCGGCTACACCTTC. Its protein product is CASTGVRGYTF.

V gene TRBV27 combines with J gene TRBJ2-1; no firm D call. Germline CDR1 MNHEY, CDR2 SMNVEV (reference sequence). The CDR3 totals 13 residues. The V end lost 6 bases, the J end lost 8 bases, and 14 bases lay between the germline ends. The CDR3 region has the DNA TGTGCCAGCAGCACACGTCTAAGGTATGAGCAGTTCTTC. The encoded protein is CASSTRLRYEQFF.

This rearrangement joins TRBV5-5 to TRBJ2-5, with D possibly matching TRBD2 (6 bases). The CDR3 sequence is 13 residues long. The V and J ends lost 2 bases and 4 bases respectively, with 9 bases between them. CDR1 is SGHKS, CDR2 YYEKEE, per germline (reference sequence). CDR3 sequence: CASSFISGETQYF. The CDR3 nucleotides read TGTGCCAGCAGCTTCATTAGCGGAGAGACCCAGTACTTC.

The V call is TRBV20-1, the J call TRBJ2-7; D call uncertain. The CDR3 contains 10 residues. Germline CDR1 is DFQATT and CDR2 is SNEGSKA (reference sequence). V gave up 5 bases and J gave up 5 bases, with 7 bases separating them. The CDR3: CSAPSDEQYF. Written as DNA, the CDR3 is TGCAGTGCTCCATCAGACGAGCAGTACTTC.

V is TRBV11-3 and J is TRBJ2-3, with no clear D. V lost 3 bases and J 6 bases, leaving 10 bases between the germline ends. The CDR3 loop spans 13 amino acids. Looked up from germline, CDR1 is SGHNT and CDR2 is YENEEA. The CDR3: CASSLGSGDTQYF. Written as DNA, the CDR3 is TGTGCCAGCAGCTTGGGTTCCGGGGATACGCAGTATTTT. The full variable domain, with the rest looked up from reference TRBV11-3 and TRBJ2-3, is EAGVVQSPRYKIIEKKQPVAFWCNPISGHNTLYWYLQNLGQGPELLIRYENEEAVDDSQLPKDRFSAERLKGVDSTLKIQPAELGDSAVYLCASSLGSGDTQYFGPGTRLTVL.

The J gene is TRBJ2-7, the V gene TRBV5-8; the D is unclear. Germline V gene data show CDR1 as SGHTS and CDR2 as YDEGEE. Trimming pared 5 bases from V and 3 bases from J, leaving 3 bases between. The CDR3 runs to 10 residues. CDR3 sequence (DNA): TGTGCCAGCAGGGGCTACGAGCAGTACTTC. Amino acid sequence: CASRGYEQYF.

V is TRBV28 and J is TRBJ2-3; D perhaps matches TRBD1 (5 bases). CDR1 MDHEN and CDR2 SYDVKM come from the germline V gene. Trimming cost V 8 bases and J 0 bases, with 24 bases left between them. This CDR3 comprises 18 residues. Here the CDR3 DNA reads TGTGCCAGCTTGCAGGGCTTCGGCAGCCAATTTAGCACAGATACGCAGTATTTT. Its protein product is CASLQGFGSQFSTDTQYF. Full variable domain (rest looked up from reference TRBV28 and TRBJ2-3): DVKVTQSSRYLVKRTGEKVFLECVQDMDHENMFWYRQDPGLGLRLIYFSYDVKMKEKGDIPEGYSVSREKKERFSLILESASTNQTSMYLCASLQGFGSQFSTDTQYFGPGTRLTVL.

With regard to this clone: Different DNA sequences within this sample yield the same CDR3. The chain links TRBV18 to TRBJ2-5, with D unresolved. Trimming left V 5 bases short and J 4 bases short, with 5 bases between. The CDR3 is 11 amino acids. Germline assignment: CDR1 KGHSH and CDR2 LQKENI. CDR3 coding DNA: TGTGCCAGCTCAACCGGAGAGACCCAGTACTTC. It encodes CASSTGETQYF. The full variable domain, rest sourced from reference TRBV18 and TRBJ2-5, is NAGVMQNPRHLVRRRGQEARLRCSPMKGHSHVYWYRQLPEEGLKFMVYLQKENIIDESGMPKERFSAEFPKEGPSILRIQQVVRGDSAAYFCASSTGETQYFGPGTRLLVL.

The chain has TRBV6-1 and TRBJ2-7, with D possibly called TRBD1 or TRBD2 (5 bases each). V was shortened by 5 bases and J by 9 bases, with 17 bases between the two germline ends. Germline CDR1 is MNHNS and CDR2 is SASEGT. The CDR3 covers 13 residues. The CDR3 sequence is CASSPFIEGRQYF. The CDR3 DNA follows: TGTGCCAGCAGTCCTTTCATCGAGGGACGGCAGTACTTC.